The 6 T cell receptor beta chains reported below all come from one sample, sequenced in a study of cytomegalovirus exposure and HLA in healthy donors. PCR involved 60 Vbeta and 13 Jbeta primers. Generated by immunoSEQ multiplex PCR, the TCRdb table keeps only in-frame clones and is missing some. This sample has 120,000 to 150,000 clones, with about 64% found just once. The sequenced sample consisted of PBMCs. Receptor source: a man aged 60 to 69 in good health and CMV-seronegative.

This clone was counted only a few times. This rearrangement joins TRBV6-1 to TRBJ1-2; TRBD1 matches at 7 bases. CDR1 MNHNS and CDR2 SASEGT come from the germline V gene. The CDR3 runs 12 residues. With V trimmed by 4 bases and J by 6 bases, 2 bases remained unmatched. Here the CDR3 reads CASSVTGDGYTF. The CDR3 coding sequence is TGTGCCAGCAGTGTCACAGGGGATGGCTACACCTTC.

The V and J genes are TRBV5-1 and TRBJ1-1; 8 nucleotides line up with TRBD1. The CDR3 has 16 residues. Losses at the gene ends were 3 bases for V and 3 bases for J; bases not matched to a gene: 10. Per germline, CDR1 SGHRS and CDR2 YFSETQ. For the CDR3, the DNA is TGCGCCAGCAGCTCGGACGACAGGGGTGGCGACACTGAAGCTTTCTTT. Encoded protein: CASSSDDRGGDTEAFF.

This clone was seen a few times. CDR3 loop: CAWKTGGNSPLHF. In DNA form, the CDR3 reads TGTGCCTGGAAGACAGGGGGGAATTCACCCCTCCACTTT. The V and J genes are TRBV30 and TRBJ1-6; TRBD1 matches at 9 bases. J lost 7 bases, V lost 4 bases, and 2 bases had no gene match. Germline CDR1 reads GTSNPN; CDR2 reads SVGIG (reference sequence). CDR3 length: 13 amino acids. Supplemented by reference TRBV30 and TRBJ1-6, the full variable domain reads SQTIHQWPATLVQPVGSPLSLECTVEGTSNPNLYWYRQAAGRGLQLLFYSVGIGQISSEVPQNLSASRPQDRQFILSSKKLLLSDSGFYLCAWKTGGNSPLHFGNGTRLTVT.

This clone was recorded only once. The chain recombines TRBV5-6 with TRBJ2-7; a weak D match, TRBD2 (6 bases). There are 13 residues in the CDR3. Germline CDR1 is SGHDT and CDR2 is YYEEEE. The V end lost 3 bases, the J end lost 2 bases, and 9 bases lay between the germline ends. The CDR3 loop reads CASSSGGTYEQYF. In DNA form, the CDR3 reads TGTGCCAGCAGCTCCGGGGGAACCTACGAGCAGTACTTC.

This chain links TRBV25-1 with TRBJ2-2; TRBD2 matches 7 bases. Trimming took 4 bases from V and 3 from J; bases not matched to a gene: 5. Germline lookup yields CDR1 MGHDK and CDR2 SYGVNS. The CDR3 length is 15 residues. The CDR3 protein is CASSALSGYTGELFF. CDR3 sequence (DNA): TGTGCCAGCAGTGCACTTAGCGGGTACACCGGGGAGCTGTTTTTT.

The chain recombines TRBV6-5 with TRBJ1-4; D perhaps matches TRBD1 (5 bases). The CDR3 totals 11 residues. Trimming removed 5 bases at V and 11 bases at J, with 9 bases between. Germline CDR1 and CDR2: MNHEY and SVGAGI. The CDR3, as DNA: TGTGCCAGCAGTGACAGCCCCAAACTGTTTTTT. Translation gives CASSDSPKLFF.